These 15 T cell receptor beta chains were sequenced from one sample in a study of blood T cell repertoires in COVID-19. The method was immunoSEQ multiplex PCR; TCRdb's version includes in-frame clones alone and lacks a portion of them. The sample consists of 120,000 or so clones, 85% to 90% of them appearing once. Source material: peripheral blood. Source of these receptors: a man in his sixties or seventies who had recovered from COVID-19.

CDR3 sequence: CASSLMGGDTEAFF. The CDR3 DNA is TGCGCCAGCAGCTTGATGGGGGGAGACACTGAAGCTTTCTTT. The rearrangement uses TRBV5-1 and TRBJ1-1, with a weak D call TRBD1 (5 bases). Germline V gene data show CDR1 as SGHRS and CDR2 as YFSETQ. With 1 base removed from V and 3 bases from J, the gap between germline ends came to 10 bases. The CDR3 runs 14 residues.

This clone appeared a single time. The chain carries TRBV4-1 and TRBJ1-1, with 7 bases fitting TRBD1. J was trimmed by 11 bases and V by 2 bases; bases with no gene match: 11. The germline gives CDR1 MGHRA, CDR2 YSYEKL. The CDR3 is 14 amino acids. CDR3: CASSQQHDRVSAFF. The CDR3 coding sequence is TGCGCCAGCAGCCAACAACACGACAGGGTTTCTGCTTTCTTT.

This clone was recorded only once. The gene calls are TRBV20-1 and TRBJ2-7; no clear D gene. Germline CDR1 reads DFQATT; CDR2 reads SNEGSKA (reference sequence). V was cut by 6 bases and J by 0 bases, with 6 bases left in between. CDR3 length equals 11 residues. CDR3 coding DNA: TGCAGTGCCCATTCCTCCTACGAGCAGTACTTC. It specifies CSAHSSYEQYF.

The rearrangement joins TRBV24-1 to TRBJ2-2; the match to TRBD1 covers 8 bases. V dropped 3 bases and J dropped 0; count of bases not matched to a gene: 8. Looked up from germline, CDR1 is KGHDR and CDR2 is SFDVKD. The CDR3 spans 18 residues. The CDR3 loop reads CATSDNQGQGANTGELFF. The DNA for the CDR3 is TGTGCCACCAGTGATAATCAAGGACAGGGCGCGAACACCGGGGAGCTGTTTTTT.

This clone was recorded only once. The gene calls are TRBV3-1 (or the pseudogene TRBV3-2) and TRBJ1-6; 8 bases map to TRBD1. Germline V gives CDR1 LGHDT, CDR2 YNNKEL (reference sequence). The CDR3 length is 15 residues. V trimming: 1 base; J trimming: 6 bases; junction bases outside the gene matches: 2. The CDR3 sequence is CASSQGTGFNSPLHF. The CDR3 bases are TGTGCCAGCAGCCAAGGGACAGGGTTTAATTCACCCCTCCACTTT.

This chain connects TRBV9 to TRBJ1-1; D call uncertain. This CDR3 spans 13 amino acids. Trimming took off 4 bases at V and 3 bases at J, with 10 bases between the two ends. CDR1 and CDR2 from the germline V gene are SGDLS and YYNGEE. CDR3 in DNA: TGTGCCAGCAGCCTATGGACTGACACTGAAGCTTTCTTT. Translation gives CASSLWTDTEAFF.

The chain links TRBV30 to TRBJ2-2; D gene unclear. The V end lost 4 bases, the J end lost 0 bases, and 9 bases lay between the germline ends. The CDR3 sequence is 14 residues long. The germline V gene has CDR1 GTSNPN and CDR2 SVGIG (reference sequence). The CDR3 nucleotides read TGTGCCTGGAACAGATTATCGAACACCGGGGAGCTGTTTTTT. Its protein is CAWNRLSNTGELFF.

The chain uses TRBV2 and TRBJ1-5; TRBD1 aligns across 7 bases. CDR1 is SNHLY, CDR2 FYNNEI, per germline. CDR3 length: 14 amino acids. With 6 bases clipped from V and 5 bases from J, the junction kept 7 bases outside the gene matches. CDR3 protein: CASSGWDSYQPQHF. DNA for the CDR3: TGTGCCAGCAGCGGCTGGGACAGTTATCAGCCCCAGCATTTT.

This sequence joins TRBV10-3 and TRBJ1-3; D is possibly TRBD1 (5 bases). The CDR3 consists of 16 residues. Germline CDR1 reads ENHRY; CDR2 reads SYGVKD. The germline V and J ends were trimmed by 5 bases and 0 bases, with 14 bases remaining between them. CDR3 loop: CAISQTGSSSGNTIYF. The CDR3 DNA follows: TGTGCCATCAGTCAAACAGGCTCGTCCTCTGGAAACACCATATATTTT.

This clone was recorded only once. The J gene is TRBJ2-3, the V gene TRBV9; 8 bases are a match to TRBD2. The trim removed 5 bases at V and 4 bases at J, leaving 9 bases unmatched. The germline CDR1 and CDR2 sequences are SGDLS and YYNGEE. The CDR3 extends over 15 amino acids. The CDR3 spells CASSVESGSPDTQYF. The DNA for the CDR3 is TGTGCCAGCAGTGTTGAGAGCGGGAGTCCAGATACGCAGTATTTT.

This chain joins TRBV5-1 and TRBJ2-7; 9 positions match TRBD1. The CDR3 extends over 16 amino acids. Unmatched junction bases numbered 8, after V lost 2 bases and J lost 2 bases. Looked up from germline, CDR1 is SGHRS and CDR2 is YFSETQ. CDR3 DNA sequence: TGCGCCAGCAGCTTATCCGCCGGGACAGGGACCTACGAGCAGTACTTC. This sequence encodes CASSLSAGTGTYEQYF.

The genes are TRBV7-2 and TRBJ1-5; D not certain. Germline V gene sequence: CDR1 SGHTA, CDR2 FQGNSA. This CDR3 comprises 14 residues. V was pared by 6 bases and J by 1 base, with 10 bases between. The chain's CDR3 is CASSPGGSNQPQHF. CDR3 DNA sequence: TGTGCCAGCAGTCCGGGTGGGAGCAATCAGCCCCAGCATTTT.

This chain connects TRBV6-5 to TRBJ2-3; TRBD1 is a possible D gene (5 bases). The CDR3 contains 15 residues. Trimming shortened V by 4 bases and J by 0 bases, and 11 bases separated the two germline ends. CDR1 and CDR2 (germline): MNHEY, SVGAGI. In nucleotides, the CDR3 is TGTGCCAGCAGTTTCGACAGCTCTAGCACAGATACGCAGTATTTT. It yields the protein CASSFDSSSTDTQYF.

This chain joins TRBV18 and TRBJ2-2; D is possibly TRBD2 (6 bases). Germline loops: CDR1 KGHSH, CDR2 LQKENI. Trimming took off 3 bases at V and 7 bases at J, with 18 bases between the two ends. The CDR3 is made up of 16 amino acids. As DNA, the CDR3 is TGTGCCAGCTCACCTCAGCGGGCCTTAAACGGCGGGGAGCTGTTTTTT. It is translated as CASSPQRALNGGELFF.

The rearrangement links TRBV30 to TRBJ1-4, with a possible D match to TRBD1 (6 bases). Germline values: CDR1 GTSNPN, CDR2 SVGIG (reference sequence). This CDR3 spans 14 amino acids. Trimming pared 3 bases from V and 5 bases from J, leaving 13 bases between. The CDR3 loop is CAWSRGRGNEKLFF. The CDR3 DNA reads TGTGCCTGGAGCCGAGGTAGGGGGAATGAAAAACTGTTTTTT.